This T cell receptor beta chain appears in the sequencing data of a study of blood T cell repertoires in COVID-19. Study information: Researchers got acute and convalescent COVID-19 samples from the United States, Italy and Spain. Nucleic acid was either cDNA or gDNA, and it came from T cells, B-cell-depleted T cells, or PBMCs.

V lost 0 bases, J lost 5 bases, and 14 bases lay in between. Germline assignment: CDR1 SGDLS and CDR2 YYNGEE. This CDR3 spans 15 amino acids. As processed by the authors: Reference gene primer amplification gave nucleated cell count estimates. Here immunoSEQ multiplex PCR was the method, and the copy in TCRdb shows in-frame clones only, minus some. That table supplies the V and J calls and clone size; D and trimming were determined from the DNA. Here the sample spans roughly 39,000 clones, about 85% being singletons. This sequence originates from a man in his fifties or sixties in a cohort sampled during active COVID-19. Sequenced sample: peripheral blood. The chain employs TRBV9 and TRBJ2-5; D is possibly TRBD2 (6 bases). The CDR3 DNA sequence: TGTGCCAGCAGCGTAGCCCCCTATGCGGGGGAGACCCAGTACTTC. Its translation: CASSVAPYAGETQYF. Drawing the rest from reference TRBV9 and TRBJ2-5, the complete variable domain is DSGVTQTPKHLITATGQRVTLRCSPRSGDLSVYWYQQSLDQGLQFLIQYYNGEERAKGNILERFSAQQFPDLHSELNLSSLELGDSALYFCASSVAPYAGETQYFGPGTRLLVL.